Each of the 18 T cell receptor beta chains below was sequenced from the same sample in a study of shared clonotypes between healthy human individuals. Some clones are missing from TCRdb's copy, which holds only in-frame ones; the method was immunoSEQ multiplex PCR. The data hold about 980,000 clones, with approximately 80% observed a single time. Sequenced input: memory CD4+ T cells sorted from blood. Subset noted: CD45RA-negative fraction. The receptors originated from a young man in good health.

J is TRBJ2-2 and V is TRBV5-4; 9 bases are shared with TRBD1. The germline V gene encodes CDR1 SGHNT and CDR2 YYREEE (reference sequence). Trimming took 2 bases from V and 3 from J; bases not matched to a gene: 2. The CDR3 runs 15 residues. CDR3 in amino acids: CASSFGDRDTGELFF. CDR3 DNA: TGTGCCAGCAGCTTCGGGGACAGGGACACCGGGGAGCTGTTTTTT.

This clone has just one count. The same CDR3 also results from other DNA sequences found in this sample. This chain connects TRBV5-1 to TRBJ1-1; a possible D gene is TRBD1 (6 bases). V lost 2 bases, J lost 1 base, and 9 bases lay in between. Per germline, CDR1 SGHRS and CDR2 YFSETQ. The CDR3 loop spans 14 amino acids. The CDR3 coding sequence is TGCGCCAGCAGCTTCGGGGGCCAGAACACTGAAGCTTTCTTT. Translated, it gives CASSFGGQNTEAFF.

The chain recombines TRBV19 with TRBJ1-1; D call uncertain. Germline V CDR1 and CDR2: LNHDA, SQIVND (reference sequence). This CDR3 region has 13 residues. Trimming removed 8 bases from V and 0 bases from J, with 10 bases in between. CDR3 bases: TGTGCCAGTCTGGGAATAATGAACACTGAAGCTTTCTTT. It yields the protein CASLGIMNTEAFF.

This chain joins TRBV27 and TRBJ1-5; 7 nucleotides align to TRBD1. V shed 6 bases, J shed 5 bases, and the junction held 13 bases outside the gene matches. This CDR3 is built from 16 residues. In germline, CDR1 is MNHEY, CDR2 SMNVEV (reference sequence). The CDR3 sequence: CASSSTGIRADQPQHF. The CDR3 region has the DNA TGTGCCAGCAGCTCGACAGGGATTCGTGCGGATCAGCCCCAGCATTTT.

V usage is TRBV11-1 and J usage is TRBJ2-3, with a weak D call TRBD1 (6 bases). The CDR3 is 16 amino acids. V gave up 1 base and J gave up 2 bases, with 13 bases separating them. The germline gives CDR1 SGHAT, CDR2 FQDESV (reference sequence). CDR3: CASSLGRRTVTDTQYF. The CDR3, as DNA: TGTGCCAGCAGCTTAGGTCGTCGGACAGTCACAGATACGCAGTATTTT.

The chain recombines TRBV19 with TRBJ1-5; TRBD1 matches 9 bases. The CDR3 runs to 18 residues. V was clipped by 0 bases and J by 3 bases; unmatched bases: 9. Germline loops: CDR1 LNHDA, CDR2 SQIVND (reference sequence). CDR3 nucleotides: TGTGCCAGTAGTATAGATCCGGGACAGGGATATCTCAATCAGCCCCAGCATTTT. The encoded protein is CASSIDPGQGYLNQPQHF.

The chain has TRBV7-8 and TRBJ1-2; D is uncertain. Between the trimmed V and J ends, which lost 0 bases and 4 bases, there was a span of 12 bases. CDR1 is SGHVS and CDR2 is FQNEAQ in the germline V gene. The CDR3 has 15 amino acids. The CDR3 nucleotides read TGTGCCAGCAGCTTAGCGCTCGGGTCCGGCTATGGCTACACCTTC. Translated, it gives CASSLALGSGYGYTF.

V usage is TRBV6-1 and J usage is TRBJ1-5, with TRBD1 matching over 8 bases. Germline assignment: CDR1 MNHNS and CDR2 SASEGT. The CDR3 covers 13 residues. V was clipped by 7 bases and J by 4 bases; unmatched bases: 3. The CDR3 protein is CASTTGVNQPQHF. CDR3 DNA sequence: TGTGCCAGCACGACAGGGGTTAATCAGCCCCAGCATTTT.

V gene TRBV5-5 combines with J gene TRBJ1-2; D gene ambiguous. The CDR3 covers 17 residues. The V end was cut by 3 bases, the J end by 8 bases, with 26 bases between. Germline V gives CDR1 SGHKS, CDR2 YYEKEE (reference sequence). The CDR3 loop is CASSSRSLSINLPGYTF. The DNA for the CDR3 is TGTGCCAGCAGCTCCCGTTCCCTTTCGATCAACCTCCCCGGCTACACCTTC.

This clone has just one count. The CDR3 nucleotides are TGCGCCAGCACGGGGCGGTCGCAAGAGACCCAGTACTTC. It encodes CASTGRSQETQYF. The chain employs TRBV5-1 and TRBJ2-5; D might be TRBD1 or TRBD2, each matching 5 bases. The CDR3 consists of 13 residues. Trimming pared 6 bases from V and 2 bases from J, leaving 11 bases between. Germline CDR1 is SGHRS and CDR2 is YFSETQ.

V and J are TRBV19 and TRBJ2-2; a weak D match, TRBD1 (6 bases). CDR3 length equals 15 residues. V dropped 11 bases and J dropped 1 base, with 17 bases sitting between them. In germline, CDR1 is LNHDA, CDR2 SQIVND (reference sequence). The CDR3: CASLPGQLNTGELFF. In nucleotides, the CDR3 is TGTGCCTCGTTACCGGGACAACTGAACACCGGGGAGCTGTTTTTT.

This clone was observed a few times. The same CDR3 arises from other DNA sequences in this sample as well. The CDR3 sequence is CASSETGGPDTQYF. The CDR3 bases are TGTGCCAGCAGTGAAACTGGGGGTCCGGATACGCAGTATTTT. This chain joins TRBV6-1 and TRBJ2-3, with D perhaps matching TRBD1 or TRBD2 (5 bases each). The V gene lost 2 bases and the J gene lost 6 bases, with 12 bases spanning the gap. CDR1 and CDR2 (germline): MNHNS, SASEGT. CDR3 length: 14 residues.

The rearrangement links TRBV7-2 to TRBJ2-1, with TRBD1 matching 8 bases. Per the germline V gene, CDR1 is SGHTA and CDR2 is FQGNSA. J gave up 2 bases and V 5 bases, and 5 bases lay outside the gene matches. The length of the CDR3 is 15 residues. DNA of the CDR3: TGTGCCAGCAGCGAAAGACAGGGGCCCTACAATGAGCAGTTCTTC. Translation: CASSERQGPYNEQFF.

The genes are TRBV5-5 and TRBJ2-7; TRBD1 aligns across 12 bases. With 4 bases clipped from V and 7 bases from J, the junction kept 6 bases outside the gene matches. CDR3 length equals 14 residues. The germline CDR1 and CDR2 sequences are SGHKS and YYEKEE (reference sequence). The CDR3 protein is CASSRDRGRREQYF. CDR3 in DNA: TGTGCCAGCAGCCGGGACAGGGGGCGCCGAGAGCAGTACTTC. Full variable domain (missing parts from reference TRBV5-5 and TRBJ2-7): DAGVTQSPTHLIKTRGQQVTLRCSPISGHKSVSWYQQVLGQGPQFIFQYYEKEERGRGNFPDRFSARQFPNYSSELNVNALLLGDSALYLCASSRDRGRREQYFGPGTRLTVT.

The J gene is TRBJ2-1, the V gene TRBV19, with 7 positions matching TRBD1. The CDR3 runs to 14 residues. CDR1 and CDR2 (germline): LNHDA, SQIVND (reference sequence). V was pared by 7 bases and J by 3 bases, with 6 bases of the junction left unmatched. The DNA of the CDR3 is TGTGCCAGTACCCCGGGACAGATCTACAATGAGCAGTTCTTC. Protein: CASTPGQIYNEQFF.

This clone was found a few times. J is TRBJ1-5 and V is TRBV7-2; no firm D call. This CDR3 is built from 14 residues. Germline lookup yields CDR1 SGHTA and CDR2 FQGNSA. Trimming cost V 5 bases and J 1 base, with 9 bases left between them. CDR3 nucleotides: TGTGCCAGCAGCGCCGATTCGAGCAATCAGCCCCAGCATTTT. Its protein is CASSADSSNQPQHF.

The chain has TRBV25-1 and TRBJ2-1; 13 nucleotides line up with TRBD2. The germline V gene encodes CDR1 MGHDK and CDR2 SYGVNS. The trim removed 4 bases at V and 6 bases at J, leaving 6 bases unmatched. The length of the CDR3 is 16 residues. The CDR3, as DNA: TGTGCCAGCAGTGGGGGGACTAGCGGGACAATCAATGAGCAGTTCTTC. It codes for CASSGGTSGTINEQFF.

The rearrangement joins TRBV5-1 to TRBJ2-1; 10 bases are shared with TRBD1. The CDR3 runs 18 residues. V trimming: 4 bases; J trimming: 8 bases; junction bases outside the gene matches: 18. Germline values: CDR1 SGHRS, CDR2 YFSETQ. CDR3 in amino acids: CASSPGRGQGSVAHEQFF. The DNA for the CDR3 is TGCGCCAGCAGCCCCGGGAGGGGACAGGGGAGCGTGGCCCATGAGCAGTTCTTC.